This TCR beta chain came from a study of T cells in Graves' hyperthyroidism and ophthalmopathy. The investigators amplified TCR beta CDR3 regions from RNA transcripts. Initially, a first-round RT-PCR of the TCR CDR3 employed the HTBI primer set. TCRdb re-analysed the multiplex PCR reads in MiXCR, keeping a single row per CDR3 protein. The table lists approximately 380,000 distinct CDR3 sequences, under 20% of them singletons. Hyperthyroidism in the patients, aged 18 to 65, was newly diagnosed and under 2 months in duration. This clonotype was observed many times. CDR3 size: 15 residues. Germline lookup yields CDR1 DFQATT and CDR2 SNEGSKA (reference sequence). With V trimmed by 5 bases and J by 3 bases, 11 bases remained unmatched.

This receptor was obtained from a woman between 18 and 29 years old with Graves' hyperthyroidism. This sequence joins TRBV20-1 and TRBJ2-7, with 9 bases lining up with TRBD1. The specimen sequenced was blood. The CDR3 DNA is TGCAGTGCTCGCCCCTCGGAGGGACAGGGCTACGAGCAGTACTTC. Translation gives CSARPSEGQGYEQYF.